The 23 T cell receptor beta chains below all came from one sample that was sequenced in a study of cytomegalovirus exposure and HLA in healthy donors. Researchers ran the PCR with 60 Vbeta and 13 Jbeta primers. Sequencing used immunoSEQ multiplex PCR; TCRdb keeps in-frame clones, though not all of them. The table lists about 150,000 clones, roughly 80% of them singletons. The sequencing input was PBMCs. These TCRs come from a woman between 40 and 55 years old in good health and CMV-seropositive.

This chain uses TRBV5-4 with TRBJ2-5; 13 nucleotides agree with TRBD2. The CDR3 has 16 residues. In germline, CDR1 is SGHNT, CDR2 YYREEE (reference sequence). Germline trimming cut 4 bases from V and 4 bases from J; bases unmatched to any gene: 7. In DNA form, the CDR3 reads TGTGCCAGCAGCCAGAGGACTAGCGGGGGTATAGAGACCCAGTACTTC. This encodes CASSQRTSGGIETQYF.

This clone was observed a few times. The chain uses TRBV30 and TRBJ1-6; D is unresolved. V lost 3 bases and J lost 5, with 11 bases in between. Germline CDR1 and CDR2: GTSNPN and SVGIG (reference sequence). CDR3 size: 14 residues. For the CDR3, the DNA is TGTGCCTGGAGGATGTCCTCTAATAATTCACCCCTCCACTTT. It encodes CAWRMSSNNSPLHF.

The chain joins TRBV28 to TRBJ2-5; a weak D match, TRBD1 (6 bases). This CDR3 spans 16 amino acids. The V gene's germline CDR1 is MDHEN and CDR2 SYDVKM. Deletions cut 7 bases from V and 5 bases from J, with 23 bases between. DNA for the CDR3: TGTGCCAGCAAAAAAAACAGGGCGCCGGGGCGGGAGACCCAGTACTTC. Its translation: CASKKNRAPGRETQYF.

DNA of the CDR3: TGTGCCAGCAGCCCCCGTTGGGAGGGTGGAAATGAAAAACTGTTTTTT. Translation: CASSPRWEGGNEKLFF. The V and J genes are TRBV5-5 and TRBJ1-4; D not certain. Germline loops: CDR1 SGHKS, CDR2 YYEKEE (reference sequence). V shed 4 bases and J shed 5 bases, with 18 bases lying between them. The CDR3 is made up of 16 amino acids.

The count of this clone is one. V usage is TRBV29-1 and J usage is TRBJ2-3; D is perhaps TRBD2 (6 bases). CDR1 and CDR2 (germline): SQVTM, ANQGSEA. Trimming cost V 5 bases and J 7 bases, with 10 bases left between them. This CDR3 spans 11 amino acids. DNA for the CDR3: TGCAGCGTTACAGCGGGTTATACGCAGTATTTT. Protein: CSVTAGYTQYF.

The CDR3 loop reads CASDRGGRGDTQYF. The CDR3 DNA sequence: TGCGCCAGCGACCGGGGGGGCCGGGGAGATACGCAGTATTTT. The genes are TRBV5-1 and TRBJ2-3, with 8 nucleotides matching TRBD2. Germline CDR1 SGHRS, CDR2 YFSETQ. With 7 bases clipped from V and 5 bases from J, the junction kept 9 bases outside the gene matches. This CDR3 region has 14 residues.

V and J are TRBV5-1 and TRBJ1-2; D is perhaps TRBD1 (5 bases). CDR3 length: 15 residues. CDR1 and CDR2 (germline): SGHRS, YFSETQ. V lost 1 base to trimming and J lost 4 bases, with 14 bases between them. CDR3 loop: CASSLTIDSSYGYTF. The CDR3 bases are TGCGCCAGCAGCTTGACCATAGACAGCTCCTATGGCTACACCTTC. Full variable domain (missing parts from reference TRBV5-1 and TRBJ1-2): KAGVTQTPRYLIKTRGQQVTLSCSPISGHRSVSWYQQTPGQGLQFLFEYFSETQRNKGNFPGRFSGRQFSNSRSEMNVSTLELGDSALYLCASSLTIDSSYGYTFGSGTRLTVV.

The rearrangement links TRBV6-6 to TRBJ1-1; D ambiguous. The germline CDR1 and CDR2 sequences are MNHNY and SVGAGI (reference sequence). The CDR3 contains 14 residues. V lost 6 bases, J lost 6 bases, and 17 bases lay in between. CDR3 nucleotide sequence: TGTGCCAGCAGCCGCCCTCAAGAGGCGGCTGAAGCTTTCTTT. This encodes CASSRPQEAAEAFF.

With respect to this clone: Other DNA sequences within the sample encode an identical CDR3. The chain recombines TRBV5-4 with TRBJ2-2; 8 bases fit TRBD1. The CDR3 is 15 amino acids. The germline gives CDR1 SGHNT, CDR2 YYREEE (reference sequence). V lost 4 bases and J lost 2; bases outside the gene matches: 4. The CDR3 spells CASSRQGLNTGELFF. CDR3 coding DNA: TGTGCCAGCAGCCGACAGGGGTTAAACACCGGGGAGCTGTTTTTT.

V and J are TRBV28 and TRBJ1-2; TRBD1 matches 10 bases. This CDR3 is 15 amino acids long. Germline V gives CDR1 MDHEN, CDR2 SYDVKM. The V gene end was trimmed by 5 bases and the J gene end by 5 bases; junction bases not matched to a gene: 8. In DNA form, the CDR3 reads TGTGCCAGCAGTCTTGACAGGGGGCTGGGATATGGCTACACCTTC. Translation gives CASSLDRGLGYGYTF.

This clone was observed a handful of times. V usage is TRBV28 and J usage is TRBJ2-3, with D possibly TRBD1 on 7 matching bases. The V and J ends lost 3 bases and 6 bases respectively, with 13 bases between them. The V gene's germline CDR1 is MDHEN and CDR2 SYDVKM. CDR3 length: 14 residues. CDR3 DNA: TGTGCCAGCAGTTTCGGACAGGAGGGCGATACGCAGTATTTT. Protein: CASSFGQEGDTQYF.

This chain uses TRBV15 with TRBJ1-2; D may be TRBD1 (6 bases). Deletions cut 4 bases from V and 4 bases from J, with 28 bases between. Germline V gives CDR1 LNHNV, CDR2 YYDKDF (reference sequence). CDR3 size: 19 residues. CDR3 region: CATSNEQGGRTARGYGYTF. The CDR3 region has the DNA TGTGCCACCAGCAACGAACAGGGCGGAAGAACCGCGAGAGGCTATGGCTACACCTTC.

V is TRBV7-2 and J is TRBJ1-6; D uncertain. Trimming stripped 2 bases from V and 7 bases from J, with 12 bases between. This CDR3 contains 15 residues. The V gene's germline CDR1 is SGHTA and CDR2 FQGNSA. CDR3 bases: TGTGCCAGCAGCTTACTATTAACCTCGAATTCACCCCTCCACTTT. Translation: CASSLLLTSNSPLHF.

This rearrangement joins TRBV10-1 to TRBJ2-3; D gene uncertain. Germline V lookup: CDR1 WNHNN, CDR2 SYGVQD (reference sequence). The V gene lost 3 bases and the J gene lost 6 bases, with 10 bases spanning the gap. CDR3 size: 13 residues. CDR3 protein: CASSDFHGDTQYF. As DNA, the CDR3 is TGCGCCAGCAGTGATTTCCACGGGGATACGCAGTATTTT.

V gene TRBV28 combines with J gene TRBJ2-2; TRBD2 matches at 10 bases. Losses at the gene ends were 4 bases for V and 7 bases for J; bases not matched to a gene: 12. From germline, CDR1 is MDHEN and CDR2 SYDVKM. The CDR3 runs to 17 residues. Here the CDR3 reads CASSSSSGRMEGGELFF. CDR3 coding DNA: TGTGCCAGCAGTTCCTCTAGCGGGAGAATGGAGGGCGGGGAGCTGTTTTTT.

This clone has a single count. The chain uses TRBV28 and TRBJ2-7, with 7 bases fitting TRBD2. Germline trimming cut 5 bases from V and 0 bases from J; bases unmatched to any gene: 7. CDR1 and CDR2 (germline): MDHEN, SYDVKM. The CDR3 is 15 residues long. Here the CDR3 reads CASSILGGSSYEQYF. CDR3 nucleotide sequence: TGTGCCAGCAGTATCTTAGGCGGGAGCTCCTACGAGCAGTACTTC. The entire variable domain, with the rest obtained from reference TRBV28 and TRBJ2-7, is as follows: DVKVTQSSRYLVKRTGEKVFLECVQDMDHENMFWYRQDPGLGLRLIYFSYDVKMKEKGDIPEGYSVSREKKERFSLILESASTNQTSMYLCASSILGGSSYEQYFGPGTRLTVT.

The chain links TRBV9 to TRBJ2-1, with 9 bases that match TRBD2. Germline V CDR1 and CDR2: SGDLS, YYNGEE. The V gene end was trimmed by 4 bases and the J gene end by 0 bases; junction bases not matched to a gene: 5. The CDR3 extends over 16 amino acids. CDR3 protein: CASSPRTSVSYNEQFF. For the CDR3, the DNA is TGTGCCAGCAGCCCAAGGACTAGCGTCTCCTACAATGAGCAGTTCTTC.

The CDR3: CASSLDRVRTGELFF. For the CDR3, the DNA is TGTGCCAGCAGCTTGGACAGGGTCAGGACCGGGGAGCTGTTTTTT. The gene calls are TRBV7-2 and TRBJ2-2, with 8 nucleotides matching TRBD1. J was trimmed by 5 bases and V by 3 bases; bases with no gene match: 5. Germline CDR1 and CDR2: SGHTA and FQGNSA. The CDR3 runs to 15 residues. The full variable domain, its missing parts supplied by reference TRBV7-2 and TRBJ2-2, is GAGVSQSPSNKVTEKGKDVELRCDPISGHTALYWYRQSLGQGLEFLIYFQGNSAPDKSGLPSDRFSAERTGGSVSTLTIQRTQQEDSAVYLCASSLDRVRTGELFFGEGSRLTVL.

The rearrangement joins TRBV5-8 to TRBJ2-5, with 9 bases matching TRBD2. CDR1 is SGHTS and CDR2 is YDEGEE in the germline V gene. The junction had 10 bases not matched to a gene; V was cut back by 2 bases and J by 5 bases. This CDR3 spans 16 amino acids. The CDR3 nucleotides read TGTGCCAGCAGCTTTGGCGGGGGGGAGATTGTGGAGACCCAGTACTTC. Translating it yields CASSFGGGEIVETQYF.

The V call is TRBV18, the J call TRBJ1-1, with D possibly being TRBD1 (5 bases). V was pared by 8 bases and J by 0 bases, with 19 bases between. The CDR3 runs to 16 residues. CDR1 is KGHSH, CDR2 LQKENI, per germline. In nucleotides, the CDR3 is TGTGCCAGCCAGACAGATAATTTTCCAATGAACACTGAAGCTTTCTTT. It encodes CASQTDNFPMNTEAFF.

The V call is TRBV27, the J call TRBJ2-7; 11 nucleotides align to TRBD2. This CDR3 spans 14 amino acids. The germline gives CDR1 MNHEY, CDR2 SMNVEV (reference sequence). V trimming: 7 bases; J trimming: 7 bases; junction bases outside the gene matches: 9. As DNA, the CDR3 is TGTGCCAGCAAGAAAGTGGGACTAGCGGAAGAGCAGTACTTC. It specifies CASKKVGLAEEQYF.

The J gene is TRBJ1-1, the V gene TRBV6-5; D ambiguous. The germline gives CDR1 MNHEY, CDR2 SVGAGI. The CDR3 is 13 amino acids. Trimming shortened V by 10 bases and J by 10 bases, and 22 bases separated the two germline ends. CDR3 protein: CATRLFLGSAAFF. Here the CDR3 DNA reads TGTGCCACCCGGTTGTTTTTGGGCTCCGCAGCTTTCTTT.

The rearrangement joins TRBV15 to TRBJ1-4; D is undetermined. The CDR3 has 13 amino acids. Trimming pared 1 base from V and 7 bases from J, leaving 7 bases between. Germline V CDR1 and CDR2: LNHNV, YYDKDF (reference sequence). Here the CDR3 reads CATSRVRGEKLFF. CDR3 DNA: TGTGCCACCAGCAGAGTGCGGGGTGAAAAACTGTTTTTT.